The rows below give T cell receptor beta chains drawn from one sample of a study of blood T cell repertoires in COVID-19. Method: immunoSEQ multiplex PCR; TCRdb's copy keeps in-frame clones and lacks some. The sample yields around 330,000 clones, around 90% seen once. Sequenced material: PBMCs or T cells enriched from blood (not recorded which). Receptor source: a woman aged 18-30 years who had recovered from COVID-19. Both conserved end residues are part of each CDR3. The D gene is left open where the match is weak. Clone size appears in some rows only: once, few, many, or a class for an expanded clone.

j_gene,d_gene,abundance,v_gene,CDR3aa,CDR3nt
TRBJ2-4,.,.,TRBV11-1,CASSHPGDAPKNIQYF,TGTGCCAGCAGTCACCCCGGGGATGCGCCCAAAAACATTCAGTACTTC
TRBJ2-3,TRBD2,.,TRBV28,CASSFSGGASDTQYF,TGTGCCAGCAGTTTTAGCGGGGGGGCATCAGATACGCAGTATTTT
TRBJ2-5,TRBD2,once,TRBV20-1,CSASAGVETQYF,TGCAGTGCTAGTGCGGGAGTGGAGACCCAGTACTTC
TRBJ2-7,TRBD2,.,TRBV5-1,CASSLEELAGVNDEQYF,TGCGCCAGCAGCTTGGAGGAACTAGCGGGAGTTAACGACGAGCAGTACTTC
TRBJ2-1,.,.,TRBV5-4,CASSLAAGPNEQFF,TGTGCCAGCAGCTTGGCGGCAGGGCCAAATGAGCAGTTCTTC
TRBJ2-7,TRBD2,.,TRBV28,CASSSPRTSGSYEQYF,TGTGCCAGCAGTTCGCCCCGGACTAGCGGGAGCTACGAGCAGTACTTC
TRBJ1-6,.,.,TRBV28,CASKRENSPLHF,TGTGCCAGCAAAAGGGAGAATTCACCCCTCCACTTT
TRBJ1-1,.,.,TRBV4-3,CASSRDRNANTEAFF,TGCGCCAGCAGCCGTGACAGGAACGCGAACACTGAAGCTTTCTTT
TRBJ2-2,.,few,TRBV6-2/TRBV6-3,CASRYRGGEPGELFF,TGTGCCAGCAGATACAGGGGAGGGGAGCCCGGGGAGCTGTTTTTT
TRBJ2-2,TRBD2,.,TRBV6-5,CASSYGGAGGTGELFF,TGTGCCAGCAGTTACGGGGGGGCGGGGGGCACCGGGGAGCTGTTTTTT
TRBJ1-1,.,.,TRBV5-8,CASSLRHNTEAFF,TGTGCCAGCAGCTTGAGACATAACACTGAAGCTTTCTTT
TRBJ1-2,TRBD1,.,TRBV6-5,CASRTGVGNYGYTF,TGTGCCAGCAGAACAGGGGTTGGGAACTATGGCTACACCTTC
TRBJ2-7,.,.,TRBV20-1,CSASGSYEQYF,TGCAGTGCTAGCGGCTCCTACGAGCAGTACTTC
TRBJ2-7,.,once,TRBV4-1,CASSQDRAGSYEQYF,TGCGCCAGCAGCCAAGATCGAGCGGGTTCCTACGAGCAGTACTTC
TRBJ2-5,.,.,TRBV4-1,CASSQDSETQYF,TGCGCCAGCAGCCAAGATTCGGAGACCCAGTACTTC
TRBJ1-3,.,.,TRBV2,CASSARVSGNTIYF,TGTGCCAGCAGTGCCAGGGTTTCTGGAAACACCATATATTTT
TRBJ1-2,.,.,TRBV19,CASSIAGPTGYGYTF,TGTGCCAGTAGTATTGCGGGACCTACCGGTTATGGCTACACCTTC
TRBJ1-4,TRBD1,.,TRBV7-2,CASSDRGGNEKLFF,TGTGCCAGCAGCGACAGGGGTGGGAATGAAAAACTGTTTTTT
TRBJ2-7,.,once,TRBV3-1/TRBV3-2,CASSQEWGANFYEQYF,TGTGCCAGCAGCCAAGAATGGGGAGCCAATTTCTACGAGCAGTACTTC
TRBJ2-5,TRBD2,.,TRBV5-6,CASSFWRGEETQYF,TGTGCCAGCAGCTTCTGGCGGGGGGAGGAGACCCAGTACTTC
TRBJ2-1,.,once,TRBV9,CASSVVLDPSYNEQFF,TGTGCCAGCAGCGTAGTCCTAGATCCCTCCTACAATGAGCAGTTCTTC
TRBJ2-5,.,.,TRBV7-6,CASSKPPETQYF,TGTGCCAGCAGCAAGCCTCCGGAGACCCAGTACTTC
TRBJ2-3,TRBD1,.,TRBV11-2,CASSLVGQGVYLDTDTQYF,TGTGCCAGCAGCTTAGTTGGACAGGGGGTGTACTTAGACACAGATACGCAGTATTTT
TRBJ1-5,.,.,TRBV6-2/TRBV6-3,CASSIQGNQPQHF,TGTGCCAGCAGTATTCAGGGAAATCAGCCCCAGCATTTT
TRBJ1-3,TRBD1,.,TRBV2,CASIRTGANTIYF,TGTGCCAGCATACGGACAGGGGCGAACACCATATATTTT